These 13 T cell receptor beta chains came from one sample sequenced in a study of T cells expressing NK-cell markers. TCRdb re-called the 5' RACE reads and shows each CDR3 protein once, DNA omitted. Reported are about 3,400 distinct CDR3 sequences; the ten largest clones contain about 90%. The sample comprised blood T cells: a sorted CD56 or NKG2C T cell subset, CD4+ or CD8+ T cells, or bulk PBMC T cells (not recorded which). These receptors were taken from a man aged 18-70 years in good health.

The chain joins TRBV6-2 or TRBV6-3 to TRBJ2-7; TCRdb lists TRBD1, though no DNA is available to test this call. CDR1 and CDR2 (germline): MNHEY, SVGEGT. The CDR3 has 11 amino acids. This CDR3 is CASTYGGEQYF.

The rearrangement uses TRBV6-1 and TRBJ1-6; TCRdb designates TRBD1, a call that cannot be tested without DNA. Germline V gene data show CDR1 as MNHNS and CDR2 as SASEGT. The CDR3 sequence is 14 residues long. CDR3 sequence: CASSSGTDNSPLHF.

V gene TRBV12-3 or TRBV12-4 combines with J gene TRBJ1-5. The CDR3 totals 16 residues. The CDR3 loop reads CASSFGSPRSNQPQHF.

V and J are TRBV12-3 or TRBV12-4 and TRBJ2-1. CDR3 length: 15 amino acids. The chain's CDR3 is CASSLDRASYNEQFF.

The chain couples TRBV4-2 to TRBJ1-1; the D call of TRBD1 rests on TCRdb alone, since no DNA is present to check it. The CDR3 loop spans 12 amino acids. Looked up from germline, CDR1 is LGHNA and CDR2 is YNFKEQ. CDR3 in amino acids: CASSPDRMEAFF.

This chain uses TRBV5-1 with TRBJ2-5; as DNA is missing, the TRBD1 call by TCRdb cannot be tested. The CDR3 sequence is 15 residues long. Germline CDR1 and CDR2: SGHRS and YFSETQ. The CDR3 loop is CASSGTGTGPETQYF.

V and J are TRBV19 and TRBJ2-7; TCRdb outputs TRBD1, but without DNA this stays unchecked. The CDR3 contains 16 residues. Germline V gene lookup returns CDR1 LNHDA and CDR2 SQIVND (reference sequence). The CDR3 sequence is CASSRLSGTGGAEQYF. The full variable domain, with the rest looked up from reference TRBV19 and TRBJ2-7, is DGGITQSPKYLFRKEGQNVTLSCEQNLNHDAMYWYRQDPGQGLRLIYYSQIVNDFQKGDIAEGYSVSREKKESFPLTVTSAQKNPTAFYLCASSRLSGTGGAEQYFGPGTRLTVT.

This chain uses TRBV6-1 with TRBJ2-5; TCRdb outputs TRBD1, but without DNA this stays unchecked. CDR1 and CDR2 (germline): MNHNS, SASEGT. This CDR3 is 15 amino acids long. The CDR3 reads CASSDGGGTQETQYF.

The chain joins TRBV20-1 to TRBJ1-2; the D gene TCRdb calls, TRBD1, cannot be checked with no DNA. Per germline, CDR1 DFQATT and CDR2 SNEGSKA (reference sequence). This CDR3 comprises 16 residues. CDR3 residues: CSAVPRIRQGSYGYTF.

The chain links TRBV10-3 to TRBJ2-1. Germline V lookup: CDR1 ENHRY, CDR2 SYGVKD. This CDR3 comprises 13 residues. CDR3 protein: CAIGRDFYNEQFF.

The rearrangement uses TRBV28 and TRBJ2-1; TCRdb designates TRBD1, a call that cannot be tested without DNA. CDR3 length: 15 amino acids. Germline V gene lookup returns CDR1 MDHEN and CDR2 SYDVKM. CDR3 amino acids: CASSLGQGAYNEQFF.

The V and J genes are TRBV2 and TRBJ2-1; no DNA is available, so the TRBD2 call from TCRdb remains unchecked. The germline gives CDR1 SNHLY, CDR2 FYNNEI. The CDR3 runs 15 residues. CDR3 region: CASSEGLALNNEQFF.

The chain employs TRBV6-1 and TRBJ2-2; checking the TCRdb D call of TRBD2 is not possible without DNA. The germline gives CDR1 MNHNS, CDR2 SASEGT. The length of the CDR3 is 15 residues. The CDR3 reads CALMREVRNTGELFF.